The 6 T cell receptor beta chains presented below share a single source sample, sequenced in a study of cytomegalovirus exposure and HLA in healthy donors. Amplification used 60 Vbeta primers and 13 Jbeta primers. Produced via immunoSEQ multiplex PCR; TCRdb's table is partial and in-frame only. The repertoire holds fewer than 130,000 clones, with 70% to 80% as singletons. Sequenced input: PBMCs. These TCRs come from a female donor in good health and CMV-seropositive.

V usage is TRBV2 and J usage is TRBJ1-2; D ambiguous. V lost 4 bases, J lost 7 bases, and 16 bases lay in between. Germline V lookup: CDR1 SNHLY, CDR2 FYNNEI. The CDR3 is made up of 14 amino acids. CDR3 in amino acids: CASSVLGEGGGYTF. CDR3 in DNA: TGTGCCAGCAGTGTCCTCGGGGAGGGAGGTGGCTACACCTTC.

V is TRBV28 and J is TRBJ2-1, with TRBD2 matching over 10 bases. Germline trimming cut 7 bases from V and 7 bases from J; bases unmatched to any gene: 10. Germline CDR1 is MDHEN and CDR2 is SYDVKM. The CDR3 is made up of 15 amino acids. The CDR3 nucleotides are TGTGCCAGCACGTCCGGGACTAGCGTTTTGAATGAGCAGTTCTTC. Amino acids: CASTSGTSVLNEQFF.

Points on this clone: Other DNA sequences in this specimen translate into the identical CDR3. The J gene is TRBJ2-1, the V gene TRBV9; TRBD2 agrees at 12 bases. CDR1 is SGDLS and CDR2 is YYNGEE in the germline V gene. Trimming took 2 bases from V and 6 from J; bases not matched to a gene: 3. There are 15 residues in the CDR3. DNA of the CDR3: TGTGCCAGCAGCGTGGGACTAGCGGGCACCAATGAGCAGTTCTTC. It yields the protein CASSVGLAGTNEQFF.

This sequence joins TRBV19 and TRBJ1-5; a possible D gene is TRBD1 (6 bases). The CDR3 loop spans 17 amino acids. CDR1 is LNHDA, CDR2 SQIVND, per germline (reference sequence). V gave up 6 bases and J gave up 0 bases, with 18 bases separating them. CDR3 sequence: CASRYGGGGRSNQPQHF. The CDR3 DNA sequence: TGTGCCAGTAGGTACGGGGGCGGGGGACGTAGCAATCAGCCCCAGCATTTT.

V is TRBV5-1 and J is TRBJ2-5; a possible D gene is TRBD2 (5 bases). CDR1 and CDR2 (germline): SGHRS, YFSETQ. The CDR3 loop spans 14 amino acids. Deletions cut 1 base from V and 7 bases from J, with 14 bases between. CDR3 protein: CASSLQSLEGTQYF. The CDR3 DNA sequence: TGCGCCAGCAGCTTGCAGTCCCTTGAGGGGACCCAGTACTTC.

J is TRBJ1-5 and V is TRBV9; D is unclear. The CDR3 spans 14 residues. V lost 0 bases and J lost 3, with 7 bases in between. CDR1 and CDR2 from the germline V gene are SGDLS and YYNGEE. The CDR3 nucleotides are TGTGCCAGCAGCGTAGGGGCAGTCAATCAGCCCCAGCATTTT. This sequence encodes CASSVGAVNQPQHF.